The entry below describes one TCR beta chain. No antigen is known for it. The data derive from a study of CD8 T cells in Susac syndrome. RNA amounts of 0.5 to 1 ug underwent reverse transcription with random hexamers. TCRdb analysed the immunoSEQ multiplex PCR reads with MiXCR anew, one entry per CDR3 protein. Of more than 150,000 distinct CDR3 sequences in the sample, roughly 95% were seen once. V gave up 5 bases and J gave up 6 bases, with 16 bases separating them. CDR3 length: 15 amino acids. The study, taken as a whole, reports: Within Susac syndrome CD4+ T cell repertoires, clonal expansion was not evident.

This clonotype was sampled from a human donor with Susac syndrome. The sequencing input was CD4+ T cells from PBMCs. V gene TRBV12-3 or TRBV12-4 combines with J gene TRBJ1-4; D remains ambiguous. The CDR3 loop is CASSPRVERYEKLFF. The CDR3 DNA sequence: TGTGCCAGCAGTCCACGGGTAGAACGCTATGAAAAACTGTTTTTT.